This T cell receptor (beta chain) was observed in a study of blood T cell repertoires in COVID-19. As for the study in general: Nucleic acid was either cDNA or gDNA, and it came from T cells, B-cell-depleted T cells, or PBMCs.

The table came from immunoSEQ multiplex PCR; TCRdb's copy has only in-frame clones and leaves some out. The table records hundreds of thousands of clones, roughly 87% of them present only once. Participants had their cohort set by participant-reported clinical history. Trimming left V 7 bases short and J 0 bases short, with 15 bases between. This CDR3 contains 15 residues. The germline V gene encodes CDR1 MNHEY and CDR2 SMNVEV (reference sequence). The sample taken for sequencing was PBMCs or T cells enriched from blood (not recorded which). The sequence was obtained from a woman under 40 who had recovered from COVID-19. The chain employs TRBV27 and TRBJ1-2, with D perhaps TRBD1 (6 bases). CDR3 protein: CASTSGGGSNYGYTF. As DNA, the CDR3 is TGTGCCAGCACTTCCGGGGGGGGCTCTAACTATGGCTACACCTTC.